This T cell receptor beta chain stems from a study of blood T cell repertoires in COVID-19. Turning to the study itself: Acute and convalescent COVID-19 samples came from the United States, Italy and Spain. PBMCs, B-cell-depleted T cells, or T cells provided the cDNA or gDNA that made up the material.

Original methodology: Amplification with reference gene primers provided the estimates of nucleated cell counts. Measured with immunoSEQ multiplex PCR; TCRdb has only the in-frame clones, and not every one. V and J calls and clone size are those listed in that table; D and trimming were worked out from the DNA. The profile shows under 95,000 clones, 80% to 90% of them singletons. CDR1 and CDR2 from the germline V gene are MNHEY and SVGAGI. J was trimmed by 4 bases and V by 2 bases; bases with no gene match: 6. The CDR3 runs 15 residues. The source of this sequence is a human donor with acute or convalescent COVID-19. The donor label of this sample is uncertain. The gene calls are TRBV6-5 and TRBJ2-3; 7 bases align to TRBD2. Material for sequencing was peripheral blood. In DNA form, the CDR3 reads TGTGCCAGCAGTTACGGGGGGGAGATCGCAGATACGCAGTATTTT. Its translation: CASSYGGEIADTQYF.